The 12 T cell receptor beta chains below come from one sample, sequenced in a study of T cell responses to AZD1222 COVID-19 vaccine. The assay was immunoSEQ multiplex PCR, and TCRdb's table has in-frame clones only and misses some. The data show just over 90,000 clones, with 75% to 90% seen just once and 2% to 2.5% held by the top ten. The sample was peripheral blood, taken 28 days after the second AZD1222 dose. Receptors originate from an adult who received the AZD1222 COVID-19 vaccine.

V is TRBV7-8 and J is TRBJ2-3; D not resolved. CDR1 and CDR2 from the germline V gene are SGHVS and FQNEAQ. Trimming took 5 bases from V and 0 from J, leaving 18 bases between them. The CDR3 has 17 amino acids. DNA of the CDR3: TGTGCCAGCAGCGTTGGTTATCAGGTCCTTAGCACAGATACGCAGTATTTT. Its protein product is CASSVGYQVLSTDTQYF.

The CDR3 reads CASSRGNTGELFF. For the CDR3, the DNA is TGTGCCAGCTCACGGGGGAACACCGGGGAGCTGTTTTTT. The chain uses TRBV18 and TRBJ2-2; D is ambiguous. Germline values: CDR1 KGHSH, CDR2 LQKENI. The length of the CDR3 is 13 residues. V was trimmed by 4 bases and J by 1 base, leaving 4 bases between them.

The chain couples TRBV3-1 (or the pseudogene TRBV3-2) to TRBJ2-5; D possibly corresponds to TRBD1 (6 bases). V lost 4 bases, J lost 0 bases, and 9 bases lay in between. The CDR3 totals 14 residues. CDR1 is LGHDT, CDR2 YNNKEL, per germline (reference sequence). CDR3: CASSPRTDQETQYF. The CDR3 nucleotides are TGTGCCAGCAGCCCACGGACAGACCAAGAGACCCAGTACTTC.

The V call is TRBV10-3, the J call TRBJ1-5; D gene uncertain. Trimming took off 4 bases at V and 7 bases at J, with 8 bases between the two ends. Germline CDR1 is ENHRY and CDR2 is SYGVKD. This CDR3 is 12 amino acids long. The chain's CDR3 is CAISGPSQPQHF. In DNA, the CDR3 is TGTGCCATCAGTGGACCTTCACAGCCCCAGCATTTT.

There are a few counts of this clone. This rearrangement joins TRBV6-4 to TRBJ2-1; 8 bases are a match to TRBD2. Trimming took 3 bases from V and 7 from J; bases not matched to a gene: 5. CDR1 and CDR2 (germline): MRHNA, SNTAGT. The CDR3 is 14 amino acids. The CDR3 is CASSEAGDVNEQFF. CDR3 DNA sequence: TGTGCCAGCAGTGAAGCGGGAGATGTTAATGAGCAGTTCTTC.

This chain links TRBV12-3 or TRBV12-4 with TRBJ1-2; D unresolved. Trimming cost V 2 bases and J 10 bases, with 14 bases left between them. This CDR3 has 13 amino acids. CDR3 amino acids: CASSLTVQNDYTF. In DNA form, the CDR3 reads TGTGCCAGCAGTTTAACAGTCCAAAATGACTACACCTTC.

The CDR3 loop is CASSAPGQGGEQYF. DNA for the CDR3: TGTGCCAGCAGCGCGCCGGGACAGGGGGGCGAGCAGTACTTC. V usage is TRBV6-5 and J usage is TRBJ2-7, with 11 bases identical to TRBD1. Germline V gives CDR1 MNHEY, CDR2 SVGAGI. The CDR3 consists of 14 residues. V shed 6 bases and J 6 bases; nucleotides not matched to a gene: 7.

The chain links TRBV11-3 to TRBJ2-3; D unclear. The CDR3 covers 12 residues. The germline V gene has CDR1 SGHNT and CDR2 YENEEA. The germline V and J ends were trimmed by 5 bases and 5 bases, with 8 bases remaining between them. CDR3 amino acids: CASSHQEDTQYF. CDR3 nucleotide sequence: TGTGCCAGCAGCCACCAAGAAGATACGCAGTATTTT.

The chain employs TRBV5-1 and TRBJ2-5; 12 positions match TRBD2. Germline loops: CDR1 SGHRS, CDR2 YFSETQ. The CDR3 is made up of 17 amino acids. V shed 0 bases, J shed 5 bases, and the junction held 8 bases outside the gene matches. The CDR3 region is CASSLGLAGGPRETQYF. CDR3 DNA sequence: TGCGCCAGCAGCTTGGGGCTAGCGGGAGGGCCTAGGGAGACCCAGTACTTC.

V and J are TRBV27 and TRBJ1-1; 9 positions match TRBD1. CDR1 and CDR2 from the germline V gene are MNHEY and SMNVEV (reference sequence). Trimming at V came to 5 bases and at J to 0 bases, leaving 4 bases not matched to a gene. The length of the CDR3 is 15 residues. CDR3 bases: TGTGCCAGCAGTCCGGGGACAGGGATGAACACTGAAGCTTTCTTT. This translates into CASSPGTGMNTEAFF.

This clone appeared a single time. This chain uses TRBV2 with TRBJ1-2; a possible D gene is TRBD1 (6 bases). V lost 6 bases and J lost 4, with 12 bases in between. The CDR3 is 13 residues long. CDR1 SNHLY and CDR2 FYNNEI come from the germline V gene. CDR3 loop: CASRNTGFYGYTF. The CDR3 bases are TGTGCCAGCAGGAATACAGGGTTCTATGGCTACACCTTC.

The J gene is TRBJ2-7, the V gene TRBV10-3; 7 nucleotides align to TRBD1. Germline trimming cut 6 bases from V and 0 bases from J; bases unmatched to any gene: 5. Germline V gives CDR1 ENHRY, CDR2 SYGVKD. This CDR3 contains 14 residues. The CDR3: CAIRGTDPSYEQYF. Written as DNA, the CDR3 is TGTGCCATCAGGGGGACAGATCCCTCCTACGAGCAGTACTTC.